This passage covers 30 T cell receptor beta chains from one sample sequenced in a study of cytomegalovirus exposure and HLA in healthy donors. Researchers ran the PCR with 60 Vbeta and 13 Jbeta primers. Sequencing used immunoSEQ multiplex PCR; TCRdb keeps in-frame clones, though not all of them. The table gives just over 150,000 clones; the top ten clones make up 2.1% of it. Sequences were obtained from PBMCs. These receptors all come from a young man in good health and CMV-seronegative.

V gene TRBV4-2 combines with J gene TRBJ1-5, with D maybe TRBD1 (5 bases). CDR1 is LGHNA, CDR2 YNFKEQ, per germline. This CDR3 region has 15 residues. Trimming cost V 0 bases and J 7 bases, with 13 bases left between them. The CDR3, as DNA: TGTGCCAGCAGCCAAGATGGGCAGGGCGAACAGCCCCAGCATTTT. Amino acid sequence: CASSQDGQGEQPQHF.

The chain's CDR3 is CASSQVLTSGEQYF. As DNA, the CDR3 is TGTGCCAGCAGCCAAGTTCTGACTAGTGGCGAGCAGTACTTC. The chain couples TRBV14 to TRBJ2-7; weak D call: TRBD2 (6 bases). Between the trimmed V and J ends, which lost 1 base and 6 bases, there was a span of 13 bases. The germline V gene has CDR1 SGHDN and CDR2 FVKESK. The CDR3 extends over 14 amino acids.

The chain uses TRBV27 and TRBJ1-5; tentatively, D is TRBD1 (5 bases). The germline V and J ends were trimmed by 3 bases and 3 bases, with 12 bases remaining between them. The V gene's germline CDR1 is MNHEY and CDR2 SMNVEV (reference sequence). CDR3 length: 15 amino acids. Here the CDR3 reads CASSLAGKSNQPQHF. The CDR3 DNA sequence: TGTGCCAGCAGTTTGGCAGGGAAATCCAATCAGCCCCAGCATTTT.

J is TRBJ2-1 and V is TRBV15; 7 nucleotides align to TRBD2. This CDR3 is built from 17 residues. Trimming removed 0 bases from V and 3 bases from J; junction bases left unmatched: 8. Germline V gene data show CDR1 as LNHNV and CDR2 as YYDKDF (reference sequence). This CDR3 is CATSRDGAGVGYNEQFF. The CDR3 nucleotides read TGTGCCACCAGCAGAGATGGGGCGGGAGTGGGCTACAATGAGCAGTTCTTC. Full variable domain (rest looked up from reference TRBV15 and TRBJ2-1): DAMVIQNPRYQVTQFGKPVTLSCSQTLNHNVMYWYQQKSSQAPKLLFHYYDKDFNNEADTPDNFQSRRPNTSFCFLDIRSPGLGDTAMYLCATSRDGAGVGYNEQFFGPGTRLTVL.

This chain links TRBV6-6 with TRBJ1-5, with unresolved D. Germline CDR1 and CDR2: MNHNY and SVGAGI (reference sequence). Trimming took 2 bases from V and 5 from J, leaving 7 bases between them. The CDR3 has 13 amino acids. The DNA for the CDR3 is TGTGCCAGCAGTTACAGTATAGATCAGCCCCAGCATTTT. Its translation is CASSYSIDQPQHF.

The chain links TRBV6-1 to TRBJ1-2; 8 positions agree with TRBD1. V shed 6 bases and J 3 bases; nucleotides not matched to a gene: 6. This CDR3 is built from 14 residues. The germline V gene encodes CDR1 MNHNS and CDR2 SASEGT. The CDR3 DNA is TGTGCCAGCAGCCGCCAGACAGGGGACTATGGCTACACCTTC. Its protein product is CASSRQTGDYGYTF.

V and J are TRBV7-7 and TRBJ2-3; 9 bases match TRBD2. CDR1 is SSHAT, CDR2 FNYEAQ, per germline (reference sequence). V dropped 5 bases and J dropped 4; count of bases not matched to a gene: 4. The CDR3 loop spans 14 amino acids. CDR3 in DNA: TGTGCCAGCAGCCCGGGACTAGCCGCAGATACGCAGTATTTT. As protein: CASSPGLAADTQYF.

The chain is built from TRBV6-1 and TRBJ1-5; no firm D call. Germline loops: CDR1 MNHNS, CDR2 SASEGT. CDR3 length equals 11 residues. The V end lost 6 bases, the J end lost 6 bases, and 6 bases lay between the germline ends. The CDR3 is CASSLGQPQHF. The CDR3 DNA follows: TGTGCCAGCAGCCTCGGTCAGCCCCAGCATTTT.

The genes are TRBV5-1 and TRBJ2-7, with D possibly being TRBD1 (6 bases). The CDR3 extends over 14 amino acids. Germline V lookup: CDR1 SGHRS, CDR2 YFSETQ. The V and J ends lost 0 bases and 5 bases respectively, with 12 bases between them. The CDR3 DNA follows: TGCGCCAGCAGCTTGGCACAGGGATTCGACGAGCAGTACTTC. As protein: CASSLAQGFDEQYF.

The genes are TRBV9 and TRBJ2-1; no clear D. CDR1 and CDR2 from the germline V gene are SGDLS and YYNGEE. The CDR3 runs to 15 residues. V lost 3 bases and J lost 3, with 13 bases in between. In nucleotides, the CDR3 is TGTGCCAGCAGCGCATCACCCGGTGGCTACAATGAGCAGTTCTTC. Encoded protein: CASSASPGGYNEQFF.

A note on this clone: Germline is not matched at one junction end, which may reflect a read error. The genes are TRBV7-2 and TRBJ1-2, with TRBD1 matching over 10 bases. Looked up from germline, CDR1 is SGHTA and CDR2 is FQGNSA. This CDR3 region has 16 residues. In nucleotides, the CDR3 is TGTGCCAGCAGCTTATCCGCGGACAGGGGGGGAGGTGGCTGCACCTTC. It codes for CASSLSADRGGGGCTF.

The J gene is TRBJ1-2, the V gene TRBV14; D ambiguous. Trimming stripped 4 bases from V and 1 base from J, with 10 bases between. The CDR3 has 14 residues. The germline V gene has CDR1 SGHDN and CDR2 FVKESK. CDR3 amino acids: CASSRSGNNYGYTF. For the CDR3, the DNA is TGTGCCAGCAGCCGGAGCGGAAATAACTATGGCTACACCTTC.

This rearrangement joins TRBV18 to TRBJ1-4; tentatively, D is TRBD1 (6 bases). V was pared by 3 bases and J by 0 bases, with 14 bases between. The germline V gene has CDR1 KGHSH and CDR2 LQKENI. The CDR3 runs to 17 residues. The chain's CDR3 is CASSPSQGFATNEKLFF. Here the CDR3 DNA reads TGTGCCAGCTCACCGAGCCAGGGGTTTGCAACTAATGAAAAACTGTTTTTT.

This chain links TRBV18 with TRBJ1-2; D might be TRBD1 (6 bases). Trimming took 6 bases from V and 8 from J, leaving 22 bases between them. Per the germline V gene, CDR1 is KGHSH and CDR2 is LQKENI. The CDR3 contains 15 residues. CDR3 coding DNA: TGTGCCAGCTCGTACGCTGAACAGGGAAGGGACGGCTACACCTTC. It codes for CASSYAEQGRDGYTF.

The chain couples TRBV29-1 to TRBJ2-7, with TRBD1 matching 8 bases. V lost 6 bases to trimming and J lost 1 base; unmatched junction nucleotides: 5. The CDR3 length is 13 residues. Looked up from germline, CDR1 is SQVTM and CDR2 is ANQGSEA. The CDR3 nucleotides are TGCAGCGTACCACAGGGGGGATCCTACGAGCAGTACTTC. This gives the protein CSVPQGGSYEQYF.

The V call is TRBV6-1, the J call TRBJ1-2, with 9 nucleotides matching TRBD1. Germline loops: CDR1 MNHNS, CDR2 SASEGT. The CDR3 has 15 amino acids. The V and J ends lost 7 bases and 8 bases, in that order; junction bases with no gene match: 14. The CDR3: CASTYSGTGSGGYTF. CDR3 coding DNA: TGTGCCAGCACGTATTCCGGGACAGGGTCGGGAGGCTACACCTTC.

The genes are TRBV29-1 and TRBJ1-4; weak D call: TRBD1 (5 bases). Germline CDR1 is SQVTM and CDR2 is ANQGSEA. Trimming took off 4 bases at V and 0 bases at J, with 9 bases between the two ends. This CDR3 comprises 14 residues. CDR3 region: CSVARAATNEKLFF. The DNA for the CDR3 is TGCAGCGTTGCCAGGGCTGCAACTAATGAAAAACTGTTTTTT.

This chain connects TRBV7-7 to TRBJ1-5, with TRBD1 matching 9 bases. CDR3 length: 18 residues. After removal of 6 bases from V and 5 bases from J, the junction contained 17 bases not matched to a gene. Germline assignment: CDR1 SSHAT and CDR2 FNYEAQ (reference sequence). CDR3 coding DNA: TGTGCCAGCAGTTTGCCCCGGACAGGGGATGTCATTCATCAGCCCCAGCATTTT. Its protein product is CASSLPRTGDVIHQPQHF.

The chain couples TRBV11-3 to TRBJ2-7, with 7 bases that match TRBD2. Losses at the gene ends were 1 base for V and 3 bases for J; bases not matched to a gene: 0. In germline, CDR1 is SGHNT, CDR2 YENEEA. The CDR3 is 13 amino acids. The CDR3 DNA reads TGTGCCAGCAGCTTAGGGGGGGGCTACGAGCAGTACTTC. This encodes CASSLGGGYEQYF.

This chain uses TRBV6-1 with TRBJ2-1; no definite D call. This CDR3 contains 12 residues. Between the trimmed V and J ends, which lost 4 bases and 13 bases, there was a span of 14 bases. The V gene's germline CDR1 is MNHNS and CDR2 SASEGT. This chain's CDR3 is CASSATERSQFF. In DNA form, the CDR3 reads TGTGCCAGCAGTGCAACAGAGAGATCTCAGTTCTTC.

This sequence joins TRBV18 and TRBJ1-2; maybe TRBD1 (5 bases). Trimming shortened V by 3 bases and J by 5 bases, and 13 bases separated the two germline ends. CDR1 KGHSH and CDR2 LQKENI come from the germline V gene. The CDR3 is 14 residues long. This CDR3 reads CASSPPGPGYGYTF. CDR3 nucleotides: TGTGCCAGCTCACCCCCCGGCCCAGGGTATGGCTACACCTTC. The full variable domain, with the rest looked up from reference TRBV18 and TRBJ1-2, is NAGVMQNPRHLVRRRGQEARLRCSPMKGHSHVYWYRQLPEEGLKFMVYLQKENIIDESGMPKERFSAEFPKEGPSILRIQQVVRGDSAAYFCASSPPGPGYGYTFGSGTRLTVV.

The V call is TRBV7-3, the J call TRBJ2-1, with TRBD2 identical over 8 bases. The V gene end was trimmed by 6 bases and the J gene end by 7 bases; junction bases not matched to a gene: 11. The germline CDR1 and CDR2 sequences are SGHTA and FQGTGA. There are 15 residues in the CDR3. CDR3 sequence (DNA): TGTGCCAGCAGACTAACGGGAGGGCCTAGGAATGAGCAGTTCTTC. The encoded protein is CASRLTGGPRNEQFF.

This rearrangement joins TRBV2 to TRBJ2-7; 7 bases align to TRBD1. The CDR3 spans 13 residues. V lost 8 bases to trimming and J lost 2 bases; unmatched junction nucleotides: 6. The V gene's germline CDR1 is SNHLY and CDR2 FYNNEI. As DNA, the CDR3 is TGTGCCAGCCGGACAGGAGGACCCTACGAGCAGTACTTC. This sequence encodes CASRTGGPYEQYF.

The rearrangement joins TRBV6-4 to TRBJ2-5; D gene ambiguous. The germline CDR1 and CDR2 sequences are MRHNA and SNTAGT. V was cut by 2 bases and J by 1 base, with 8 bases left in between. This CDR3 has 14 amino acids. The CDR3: CASSDVPGQETQYF. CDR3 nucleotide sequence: TGTGCCAGCAGTGACGTCCCAGGCCAAGAGACCCAGTACTTC.

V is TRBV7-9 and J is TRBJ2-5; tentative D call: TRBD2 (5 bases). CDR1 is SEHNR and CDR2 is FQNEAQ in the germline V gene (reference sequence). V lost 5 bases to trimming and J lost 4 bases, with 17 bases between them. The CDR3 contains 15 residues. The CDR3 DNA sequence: TGTGCCAGCAGCCCCTTTACTAGGGAAGGAGAGACCCAGTACTTC. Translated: CASSPFTREGETQYF.

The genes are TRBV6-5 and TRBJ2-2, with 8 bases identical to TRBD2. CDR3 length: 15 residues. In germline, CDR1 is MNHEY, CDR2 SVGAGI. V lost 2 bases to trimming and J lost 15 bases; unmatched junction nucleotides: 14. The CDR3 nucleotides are TGTGCCAGCAGTTACGACGGGAGGGCCCCGGGGGGGGTGTTTTTT. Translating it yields CASSYDGRAPGGVFF.

The chain's CDR3 is CASSSSSGRTDNEQFF. The CDR3, as DNA: TGTGCCAGTAGTAGCAGTAGCGGGAGGACCGACAATGAGCAGTTCTTC. V usage is TRBV19 and J usage is TRBJ2-1; 10 nucleotides line up with TRBD2. V shed 4 bases, J shed 5 bases, and the junction held 8 bases outside the gene matches. Per the germline V gene, CDR1 is LNHDA and CDR2 is SQIVND (reference sequence). This CDR3 is built from 16 residues.

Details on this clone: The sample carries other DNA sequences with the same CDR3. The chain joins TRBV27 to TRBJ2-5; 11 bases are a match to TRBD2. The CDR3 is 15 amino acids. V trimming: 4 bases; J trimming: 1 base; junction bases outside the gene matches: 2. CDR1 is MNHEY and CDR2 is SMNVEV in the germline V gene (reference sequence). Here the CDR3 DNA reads TGTGCCAGCAGTTATGGGACTAGCGGCCAAGAGACCCAGTACTTC. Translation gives CASSYGTSGQETQYF.

CDR3 coding DNA: TGTGCCAGCAGCTTGTCCCTGACGGGGGCTGAAGCTTTCTTT. This gives the protein CASSLSLTGAEAFF. V is TRBV7-8 and J is TRBJ1-1, with D tentatively TRBD1 (5 bases). This CDR3 has 14 amino acids. V shed 3 bases and J shed 6 bases, with 14 bases lying between them. Germline values: CDR1 SGHVS, CDR2 FQNEAQ.

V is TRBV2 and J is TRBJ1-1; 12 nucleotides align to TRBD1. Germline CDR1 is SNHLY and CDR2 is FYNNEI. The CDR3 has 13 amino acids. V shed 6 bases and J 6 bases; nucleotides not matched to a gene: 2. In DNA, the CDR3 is TGTGCCAGCAGGGGACAGGGGGCGGCTGAAGCTTTCTTT. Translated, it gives CASRGQGAAEAFF. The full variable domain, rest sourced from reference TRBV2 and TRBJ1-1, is EPEVTQTPSHQVTQMGQEVILRCVPISNHLYFYWYRQILGQKVEFLVSFYNNEISEKSEIFDDQFSVERPDGSNFTLKIRSTKLEDSAMYFCASRGQGAAEAFFGQGTRLTVV.